What follows are 17 T cell receptor beta chains derived from one specimen sequenced in a study of Tregs in tolerant kidney transplant recipients. Related graft donors supplied nonmyeloablative bone marrow transplants, and mixed chimerism was transient. The data were produced by immunoSEQ multiplex PCR, yet TCRdb's version contains in-frame clones alone and is incomplete. This listing includes about 14,000 clones. Sequences were derived from CD8+ T cells from blood (PBMCs), sampled 6 months after the transplant. The receptors originated from a human patient who received a combined kidney and bone marrow transplant. Some T cells may possibly be graft donor cells.

Concerning this clone: The read falls 3 residues short of the CDR3 end, and the missing part is taken from the germline J gene. The sample contains more than one DNA sequence encoding this CDR3. V and J are TRBV20-1 and TRBJ2-3; 9 positions agree with TRBD1. This CDR3 comprises 16 residues. V dropped 0 bases and J dropped 4; count of bases not matched to a gene: 8. Germline V gene data show CDR1 as DFQATT and CDR2 as SNEGSKA (reference sequence). The sequenced CDR3 bases are TGCAGTGCTAGAGATAGGGACAGGGAAGGGGCAGATACG. It encodes CSARDRDREGADT. The CDR3 reads in full as CSARDRDREGADTQYF.

On this clone itself: The observed sequence ends 3 residues before the CDR3 terminus, with the missing tail filled in from the germline J gene. The chain combines TRBV5-8 with TRBJ2-1; 7 bases match TRBD1. The V and J ends lost 3 bases and 9 bases, in that order; junction bases with no gene match: 6. CDR1 SGHTS and CDR2 YDEGEE come from the germline V gene. The CDR3 spans 13 residues. Here the CDR3 reads CASSYTGEGEQFF. CDR3 DNA (partial): TGTGCCAGCAGCTATACAGGGGAAGGTGAG.

As regards this clone: The read falls 3 residues short of the CDR3 end, and the missing part is taken from the germline J gene. The rearrangement joins TRBV6-1 to TRBJ2-3; no reliable D call. The CDR3 length is 15 residues. Between the trimmed V and J ends, which lost 3 bases and 2 bases, there was a span of 12 bases. Germline lookup yields CDR1 MNHNS and CDR2 SASEGT. The CDR3 DNA, read in part, is TGTGCCAGCAGTGATCTCTCCACTCTCACAGATACG. Translating it yields CASSDLSTLTDT. In full, the CDR3 reads CASSDLSTLTDTQYF.

About this clone: Sequence at one end of the junction differs from germline and may be a read error. Sequencing ends 3 residues short of the CDR3 end; the germline J gene provides the rest. The gene calls are TRBV5-1 and TRBJ2-7, with 8 bases fitting TRBD1. In germline, CDR1 is SGHRS, CDR2 YFSETQ. The CDR3 has 15 amino acids. The DNA read from the CDR3 is TGCGTCAGCACCCAGAATCAGGGGGCGCGTTACGAG. Its protein product is CVSTQNQGARYE. The full CDR3 sequence reads CVSTQNQGARYEQYF.

In the case of this clone: Read data end 3 residues before the CDR3 end; the end is taken from the germline J gene. The chain is built from TRBV13 and TRBJ2-7; 9 bases agree with TRBD1. Germline CDR1 reads PRHDT; CDR2 reads FYEKMQ (reference sequence). Germline trimming cut 7 bases from V and 5 bases from J; bases unmatched to any gene: 6. The CDR3 runs to 13 residues. Partial CDR3 DNA: TGTGCCAGCAACTTGGACAGGGGCAACGAG. Amino acids: CASNLDRGNE. The full CDR3 is CASNLDRGNEQYF.

Turning to this clone: The read stops 3 residues short of the end of the CDR3; the missing end is completed from the germline J gene. The chain combines TRBV28 with TRBJ2-7; D is possibly TRBD2 (6 bases). The V gene lost 2 bases and the J gene lost 3 bases, with 20 bases spanning the gap. Germline V CDR1 and CDR2: MDHEN, SYDVKM. This CDR3 spans 17 amino acids. The CDR3 DNA, read in part, is TGTGCCAGCAGTTTACATATAGCGGAGGACCCTGACTACGAG. Its translation: CASSLHIAEDPDYE. The complete CDR3 reads CASSLHIAEDPDYEQYF.

The chain's CDR3 is CSARDRSRFFSYEQYF. Incomplete CDR3 DNA: TGCAGTGCTAGAGATCGAAGCAGGTTTTTCTCCTACGAG. The rearrangement joins TRBV20-1 to TRBJ2-7; D gene unclear. The read comes to an end 3 residues before the CDR3 does, leaving the germline J gene to fill in the end. CDR1 DFQATT and CDR2 SNEGSKA come from the germline V gene (reference sequence). V shed 0 bases and J shed 0 bases, with 15 bases lying between them. CDR3 length: 16 amino acids.

As concerns this clone: Read data end 3 residues before the CDR3 end; the end is taken from the germline J gene. The chain is built from TRBV2 and TRBJ2-5; no firm D call. The germline V and J ends were trimmed by 4 bases and 2 bases, with 8 bases remaining between them. This CDR3 has 13 amino acids. CDR1 is SNHLY, CDR2 FYNNEI, per germline. The CDR3 protein is CASSGHTQETQYF. The sequenced CDR3 bases are TGTGCCAGCAGTGGGCACACACAAGAGACC.

With respect to this clone: The read terminates 3 residues ahead of where the CDR3 ends, so the germline J gene completes it. The chain uses TRBV5-1 and TRBJ2-1, with 7 bases matching TRBD1. The CDR3 runs to 15 residues. Germline V lookup: CDR1 SGHRS, CDR2 YFSETQ. J was trimmed by 7 bases and V by 1 base; bases with no gene match: 8. CDR3: CASSLSGGTGNEQFF. CDR3 bases read: TGCGCCAGCAGCTTGTCAGGGGGAACGGGGAATGAG.

On this clone: The CDR3 is cut off 3 residues early in the read; its end comes from the germline J gene. V gene TRBV7-9 combines with J gene TRBJ2-5; no firm D call. The V end was cut by 2 bases, the J end by 1 base, with 11 bases between. Per the germline V gene, CDR1 is SEHNR and CDR2 is FQNEAQ (reference sequence). This CDR3 is 15 amino acids long. The part of the CDR3 DNA that was read is TGTGCCAGCAGCTTAAGGGTCAGCATCCAAGAGACC. Translated, it gives CASSLRVSIQET. In full, the CDR3 reads CASSLRVSIQETQYF.

As regards this clone: The CDR3 end lies 3 residues beyond the end of the read and is filled in from the germline J gene. This chain uses TRBV5-3 with TRBJ1-2; 9 positions match TRBD1. TRBV5-3 is reported as an ORF; its role is uncertain. This CDR3 contains 15 residues. V dropped 4 bases and J dropped 5; count of bases not matched to a gene: 9. CDR3 DNA, as far as it was read: TGTGCCAGAAGCCCCCAGGGACAGGGAGGGTATGGC. Translation: CARSPQGQGGYG. The whole CDR3 is CARSPQGQGGYGYTF.

With regard to this clone: Sequencing ends 3 residues short of the CDR3 end; the germline J gene provides the rest. V and J are TRBV19 and TRBJ2-1, with TRBD2 matching over 11 bases. Germline CDR1 LNHDA, CDR2 SQIVND (reference sequence). The CDR3 consists of 18 residues. Trimming removed 3 bases from V and 2 bases from J; junction bases left unmatched: 9. CDR3 bases read: TGTGCCAGTAGTATTTATAGCGGGAGGGCTGGTGCCTACAATGAG. Translated: CASSIYSGRAGAYNE. Given in full, the CDR3 is CASSIYSGRAGAYNEQFF. Combining the CDR3 with reference TRBV19 and TRBJ2-1 gives the whole variable domain DGGITQSPKYLFRKEGQNVTLSCEQNLNHDAMYWYRQDPGQGLRLIYYSQIVNDFQKGDIAEGYSVSREKKESFPLTVTSAQKNPTAFYLCASSIYSGRAGAYNEQFFGPGTRLTVL.

Concerning this clone itself: The missing CDR3 end, 3 residues past where the read stops, is filled in from the germline J gene. The gene calls are TRBV6-1 and TRBJ2-7; the D gene is possibly TRBD1 (6 bases). The CDR3 runs to 15 residues. Per the germline V gene, CDR1 is MNHNS and CDR2 is SASEGT. The V end was cut by 1 base, the J end by 2 bases, with 12 bases between. The CDR3 loop is CASSEVWGQPYEQYF. CDR3 DNA, as far as it was read: TGTGCCAGCAGTGAAGTCTGGGGGCAGCCCTACGAG.

On this clone: The read comes to an end 3 residues before the CDR3 does, leaving the germline J gene to fill in the end. This sequence joins TRBV7-6 and TRBJ2-3; the match to TRBD2 covers 9 bases. Trimming removed 0 bases from V and 3 bases from J; junction bases left unmatched: 7. Germline CDR1 SGHVS, CDR2 FNYEAQ. The CDR3 sequence is 17 residues long. Partial CDR3 DNA: TGTGCCAGCAGCTTAGCGCCAAGCGGGGGGTTAACAGATACG. Protein sequence: CASSLAPSGGLTDT. The full CDR3 reads CASSLAPSGGLTDTQYF. The variable domain in full, completed from reference TRBV7-6 and TRBJ2-3, reads GAGVSQSPRYKVTKRGQDVALRCDPISGHVSLYWYRQALGQGPEFLTYFNYEAQQDKSGLPNDRFSAERPEGSISTLTIQRTEQRDSAMYRCASSLAPSGGLTDTQYFGPGTRLTVL.

Comment on this clone: The read ends 3 residues early relative to the CDR3; the germline J gene fills the gap. V gene TRBV19 combines with J gene TRBJ2-2; D perhaps matches TRBD1 (6 bases). Trimming took off 3 bases at V and 1 base at J, with 12 bases between the two ends. The germline CDR1 and CDR2 sequences are LNHDA and SQIVND (reference sequence). CDR3 length equals 16 residues. The CDR3 DNA, read in part, is TGTGCCAGTAGTATTGAACTGGGACAGAACACCGGGGAG. It codes for CASSIELGQNTGE. The entire CDR3 protein reads CASSIELGQNTGELFF.

A word on this clone: The read stops 3 residues short of the end of the CDR3; the missing end is completed from the germline J gene. The V gene is TRBV4-1, the J gene TRBJ2-7; no clear D gene. This CDR3 has 13 amino acids. Per the germline V gene, CDR1 is MGHRA and CDR2 is YSYEKL. The V gene lost 0 bases and the J gene lost 4 bases, with 7 bases spanning the gap. The CDR3 reads CASSQDLLYEQYF. CDR3 bases read: TGCGCCAGCAGCCAAGACCTCTTGTACGAG.

As to this clone: The read ends 3 residues early relative to the CDR3; the germline J gene fills the gap. The chain links TRBV18 to TRBJ2-3, with 15 bases aligning to TRBD2. The germline CDR1 and CDR2 sequences are KGHSH and LQKENI. CDR3 size: 17 residues. The CDR3 sequence is CASSPGTSGRPQETQYF. The DNA read from the CDR3 is TGTGCCAGCTCACCGGGGACTAGCGGGAGGCCTCAAGAGACG.